This T cell receptor beta chain emerged from a study of early T cells in non-severe SARS-CoV-2 infection. As for the study in general: Sequencing of unsorted whole blood was done on bulk RNA, leaving chains unpaired.

Many counts were recorded for this clonotype. The antigen remains unidentified. The TCR library protocol was used to attach unique molecular identifiers. These identifiers were attached to individual cDNA molecules. TCRdb redid the calling of the 5' RACE reads with MiXCR, one entry per CDR3 protein. In the table there are some 31,000 distinct CDR3 sequences, approximately 6.2% of which are singletons. Whole-study results and caveats: The matching step, a VDJdb search, favored anti-spike CD8 responses and missed private and CD4 specificities.

Germline trimming cut 4 bases from V and 4 bases from J; bases unmatched to any gene: 4. The CDR3 covers 14 residues. CDR1 and CDR2 from the germline V gene are DFQATT and SNEGSKA (reference sequence). V and J are TRBV20-1 and TRBJ2-1, with 10 bases aligning to TRBD2. The source is an adult who was a healthcare worker with PCR-confirmed SARS-CoV-2 infection or an uninfected control (not recorded which). Sequences were obtained from whole blood. The CDR3 loop reads CSATGTSAYNEQFF. Here the CDR3 DNA reads TGCAGTGCTACCGGGACTAGCGCTTACAATGAGCAGTTCTTC.